This record looks at one T cell receptor beta chain sequence and its context. The antigen remains undetermined. This specimen belongs to a study of post-analysis software for immune sequencing data. Notes on the study in general: Relative to controls, patients had about 5 TRBV segments at higher frequency, with TRBV5-6, TRBV5-1 and TRBV20-1 among these. Same-batch preparations were strongly co-clustered by F measure. Among multiple sclerosis patients, normalized Chao1 diversity was significantly below that of controls.

Built from TCR beta cDNA, the libraries had unique molecular identifiers in them. Each sample of about 0.95 to 11 million input T cells yielded about 500,000 cDNA molecules, so each molecule approximated one T cell. In TCRdb, the PCR reads were re-called with MiXCR into one record per CDR3 protein. The sample carries 350,000 to 450,000 distinct CDR3 sequences, over 30% recorded once. With 9 bases removed from V and 5 bases from J, the gap between germline ends came to 17 bases. The germline gives CDR1 MNHEY, CDR2 SVGEGT. The CDR3 runs 13 residues. The receptor was derived from a girl aged 2-10 years with multiple sclerosis. Specimen: blood. The gene calls are TRBV6-2 or TRBV6-3 and TRBJ2-7, with a weak D call TRBD1 (5 bases). CDR3 residues: CASRSTATHEQYF. For the CDR3, the DNA is TGTGCCAGTCGATCGACAGCCACCCACGAGCAGTACTTC.